The sequence of this T cell receptor (beta chain) was determined in a study of T cells in Graves' hyperthyroidism and ophthalmopathy. The germline CDR1 and CDR2 sequences are MGHRA and YSYEKL. V lost 0 bases and J 2 bases, leaving 24 bases between the germline ends. The CDR3 spans 20 residues. What was amplified from RNA transcripts were TCR beta CDR3 regions. In the first-round RT-PCR of the TCR CDR3, the HTBI primer set was used. Each CDR3 protein is one row after TCRdb ran MiXCR on the multiplex PCR reads. The sample holds roughly 630,000 distinct CDR3 sequences, less than 20% seen once. Study-wide points: In simple terms, a model built on 13 V-J features told ophthalmopathy apart from stable hyperthyroidism.

On this clonotype: Its antigen remains unknown.

Sequencing used blood. This TCR derives from a woman in her twenties or thirties with Graves' hyperthyroidism. This sequence joins TRBV4-1 and TRBJ2-3; maybe TRBD1 (6 bases). CDR3 region: CASSQEGRRQVREVTDTQYF. The CDR3, as DNA: TGCGCCAGCAGCCAAGAAGGCCGAAGACAGGTTCGGGAAGTCACAGATACGCAGTATTTT.